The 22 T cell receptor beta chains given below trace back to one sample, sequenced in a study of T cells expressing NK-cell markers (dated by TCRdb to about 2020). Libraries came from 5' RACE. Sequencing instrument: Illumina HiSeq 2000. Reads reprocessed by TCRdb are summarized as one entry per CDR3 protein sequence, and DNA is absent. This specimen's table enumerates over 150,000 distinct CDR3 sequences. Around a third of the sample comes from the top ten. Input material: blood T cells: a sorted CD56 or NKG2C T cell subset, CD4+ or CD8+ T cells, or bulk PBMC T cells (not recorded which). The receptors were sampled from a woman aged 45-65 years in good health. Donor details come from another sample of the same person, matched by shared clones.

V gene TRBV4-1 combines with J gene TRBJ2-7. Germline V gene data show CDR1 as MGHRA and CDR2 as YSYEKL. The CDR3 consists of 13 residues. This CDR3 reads CASSPGSSYEQYF.

The CDR3 sequence is CASTQTVPNQPQHF. The gene calls are TRBV19 and TRBJ1-5; TCRdb's D call of TRBD1 is untestable without DNA. Per the germline V gene, CDR1 is LNHDA and CDR2 is SQIVND (reference sequence). The CDR3 consists of 14 residues.

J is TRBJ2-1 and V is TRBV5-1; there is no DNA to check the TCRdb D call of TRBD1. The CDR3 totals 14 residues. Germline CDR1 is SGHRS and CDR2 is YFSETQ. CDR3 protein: CATGGGGSYNEQFF.

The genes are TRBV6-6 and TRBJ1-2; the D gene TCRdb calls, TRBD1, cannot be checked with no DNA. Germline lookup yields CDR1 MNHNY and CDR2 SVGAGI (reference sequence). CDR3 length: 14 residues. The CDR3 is CASSSGTRTKSYTF.

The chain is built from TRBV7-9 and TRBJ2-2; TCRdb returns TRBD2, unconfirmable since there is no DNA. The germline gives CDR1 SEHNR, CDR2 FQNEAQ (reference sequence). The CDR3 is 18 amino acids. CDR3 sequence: CASSRPSLSGTPGGELFF.

The CDR3 region is CASSLTLPPVPYEQYF. The chain carries TRBV7-3 and TRBJ2-7. Germline values: CDR1 SGHTA, CDR2 FQGTGA. The CDR3 extends over 16 amino acids.

CDR3 sequence reads: CASSSPGDSRNSPLHF. This rearrangement joins TRBV11-3 to TRBJ1-6; without DNA, the TCRdb call of TRBD1 cannot be checked. CDR3 size: 16 residues. Germline assignment: CDR1 SGHNT and CDR2 YENEEA.

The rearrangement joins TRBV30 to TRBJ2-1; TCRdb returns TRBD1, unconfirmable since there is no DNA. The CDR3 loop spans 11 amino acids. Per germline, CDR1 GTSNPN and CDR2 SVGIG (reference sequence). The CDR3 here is CAWSAPHEQFF.

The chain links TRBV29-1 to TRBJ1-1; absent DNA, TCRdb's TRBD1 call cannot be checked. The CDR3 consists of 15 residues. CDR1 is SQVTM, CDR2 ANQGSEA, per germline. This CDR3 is CSVEGFWGGKTEAFF.

CDR3 region: CASSLEGFLTDTQYF. V and J are TRBV5-1 and TRBJ2-3; without DNA, the TCRdb call of TRBD1 cannot be checked. This CDR3 contains 15 residues. Germline loops: CDR1 SGHRS, CDR2 YFSETQ.

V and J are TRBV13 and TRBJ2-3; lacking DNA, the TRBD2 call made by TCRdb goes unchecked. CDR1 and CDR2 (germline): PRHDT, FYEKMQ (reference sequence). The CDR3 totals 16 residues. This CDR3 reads CASSPPGGRAEDTQYF.

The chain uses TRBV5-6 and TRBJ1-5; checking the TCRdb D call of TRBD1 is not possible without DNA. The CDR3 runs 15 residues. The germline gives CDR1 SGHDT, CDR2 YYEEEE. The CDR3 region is CASSSLGASNQPQHF.

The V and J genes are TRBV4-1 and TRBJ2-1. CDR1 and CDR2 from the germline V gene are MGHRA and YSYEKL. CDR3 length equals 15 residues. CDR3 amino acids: CASSQDILTYNEQFF.

The CDR3 here is CAWSADAYNEQFF. The chain joins TRBV30 to TRBJ2-1. From germline, CDR1 is GTSNPN and CDR2 SVGIG (reference sequence). CDR3 length: 13 amino acids.

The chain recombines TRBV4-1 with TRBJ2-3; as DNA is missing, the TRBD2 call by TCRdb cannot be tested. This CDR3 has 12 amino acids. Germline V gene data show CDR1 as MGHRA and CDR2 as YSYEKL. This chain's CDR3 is CASRGPTDTQYF.

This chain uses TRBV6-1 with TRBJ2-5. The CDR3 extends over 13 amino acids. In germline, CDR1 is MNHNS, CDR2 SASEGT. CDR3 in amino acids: CASSAEFQETQYF.

The chain's CDR3 is CASLRLGNEQFF. This rearrangement joins TRBV12-3 or TRBV12-4 to TRBJ2-1. The CDR3 is made up of 12 amino acids.

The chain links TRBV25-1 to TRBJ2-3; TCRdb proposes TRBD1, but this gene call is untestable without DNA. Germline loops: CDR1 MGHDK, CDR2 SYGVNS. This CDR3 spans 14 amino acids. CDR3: CASSFRVSTDTQYF.

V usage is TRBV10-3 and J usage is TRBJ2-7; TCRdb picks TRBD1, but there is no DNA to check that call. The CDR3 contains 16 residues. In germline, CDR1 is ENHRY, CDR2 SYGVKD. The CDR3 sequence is CAISESSGQANYEQYF.

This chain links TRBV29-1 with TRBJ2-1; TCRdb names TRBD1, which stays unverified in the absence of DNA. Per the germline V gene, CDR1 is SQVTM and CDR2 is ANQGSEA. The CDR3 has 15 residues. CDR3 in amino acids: CSVEGGESSYNEQFF.

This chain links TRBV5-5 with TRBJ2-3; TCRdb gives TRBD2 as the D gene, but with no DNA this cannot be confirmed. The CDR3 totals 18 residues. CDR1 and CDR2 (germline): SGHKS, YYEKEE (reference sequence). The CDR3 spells CASSLTSGRASSTDTQYF.

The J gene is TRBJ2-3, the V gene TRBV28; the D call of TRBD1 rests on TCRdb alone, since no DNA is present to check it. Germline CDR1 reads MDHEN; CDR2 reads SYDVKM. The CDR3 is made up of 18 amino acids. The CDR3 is CASSLYARPQGNTDTQYF. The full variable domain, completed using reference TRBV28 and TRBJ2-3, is DVKVTQSSRYLVKRTGEKVFLECVQDMDHENMFWYRQDPGLGLRLIYFSYDVKMKEKGDIPEGYSVSREKKERFSLILESASTNQTSMYLCASSLYARPQGNTDTQYFGPGTRLTVL.